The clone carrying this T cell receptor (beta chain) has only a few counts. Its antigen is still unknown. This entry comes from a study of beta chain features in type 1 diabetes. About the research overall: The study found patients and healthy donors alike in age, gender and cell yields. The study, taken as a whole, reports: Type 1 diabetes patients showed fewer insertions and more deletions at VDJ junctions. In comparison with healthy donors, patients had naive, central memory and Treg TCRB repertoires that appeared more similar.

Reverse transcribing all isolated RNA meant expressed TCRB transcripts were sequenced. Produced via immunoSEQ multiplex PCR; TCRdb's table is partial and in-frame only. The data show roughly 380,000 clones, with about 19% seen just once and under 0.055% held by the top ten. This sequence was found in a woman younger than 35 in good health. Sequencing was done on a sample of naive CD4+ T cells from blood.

The DNA for the CDR3 is TGTGCCAGCAGTGAAGCGCAAAGGGGCGAAGAGCAGTACTTC. Its protein product is CASSEAQRGEEQYF. The chain links TRBV2 to TRBJ2-5, with a possible D match to TRBD1 (5 bases). V was cut by 0 bases and J by 11 bases, with 16 bases left in between. CDR3 length equals 14 residues. CDR1 SNHLY and CDR2 FYNNEI come from the germline V gene.